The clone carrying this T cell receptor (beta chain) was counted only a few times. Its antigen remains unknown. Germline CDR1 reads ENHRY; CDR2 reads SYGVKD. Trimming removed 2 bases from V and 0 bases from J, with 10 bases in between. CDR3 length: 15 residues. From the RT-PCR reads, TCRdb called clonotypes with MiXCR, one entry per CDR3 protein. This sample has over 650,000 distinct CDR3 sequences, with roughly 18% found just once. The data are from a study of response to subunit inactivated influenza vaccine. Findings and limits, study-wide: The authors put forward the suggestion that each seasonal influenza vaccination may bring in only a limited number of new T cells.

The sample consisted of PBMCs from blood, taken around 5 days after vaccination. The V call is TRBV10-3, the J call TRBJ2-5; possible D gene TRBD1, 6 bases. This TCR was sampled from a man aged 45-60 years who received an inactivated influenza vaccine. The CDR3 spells CAISEREGDQETQYF. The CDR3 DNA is TGTGCCATCAGTGAGCGTGAGGGGGACCAAGAGACCCAGTACTTC.